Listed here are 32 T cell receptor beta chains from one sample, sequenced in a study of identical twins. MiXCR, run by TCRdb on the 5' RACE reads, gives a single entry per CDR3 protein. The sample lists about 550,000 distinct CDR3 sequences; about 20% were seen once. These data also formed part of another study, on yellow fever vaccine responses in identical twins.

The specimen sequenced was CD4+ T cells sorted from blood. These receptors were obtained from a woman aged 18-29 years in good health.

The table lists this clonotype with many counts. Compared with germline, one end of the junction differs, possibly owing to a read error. CDR3 region: CASSLKVRDNPRHF. The CDR3 DNA is TGTGCCAGCAGTTTAAAGGTCCGGGACAATCCCCGGCATTTT. This chain links TRBV12-3 or TRBV12-4 with TRBJ1-5; TRBD1 might be the D (6 bases). The CDR3 loop spans 14 amino acids.

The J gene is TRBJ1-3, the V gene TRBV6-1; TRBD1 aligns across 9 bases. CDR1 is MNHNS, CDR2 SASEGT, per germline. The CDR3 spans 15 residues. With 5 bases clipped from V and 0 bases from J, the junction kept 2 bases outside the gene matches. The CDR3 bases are TGTGCCAGCAGTATGACAGGGGGCTCTGGAAACACCATATATTTT. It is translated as CASSMTGGSGNTIYF.

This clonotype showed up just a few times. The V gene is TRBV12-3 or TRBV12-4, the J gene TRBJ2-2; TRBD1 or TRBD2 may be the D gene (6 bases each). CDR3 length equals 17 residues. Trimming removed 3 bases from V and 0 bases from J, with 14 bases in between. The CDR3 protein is CASSFRGGGANTGELFF. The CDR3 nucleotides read TGTGCCAGCAGTTTCCGTGGAGGGGGTGCGAACACCGGGGAGCTGTTTTTT.

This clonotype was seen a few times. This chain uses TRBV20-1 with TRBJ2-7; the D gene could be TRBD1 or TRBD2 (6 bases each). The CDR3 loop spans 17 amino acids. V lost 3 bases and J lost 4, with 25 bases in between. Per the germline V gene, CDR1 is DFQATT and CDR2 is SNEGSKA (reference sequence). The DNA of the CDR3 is TGCAGTGCTAGGAGGGGGGACCGAGTTTTTAGGGAGTACGAGCAGTACTTC. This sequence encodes CSARRGDRVFREYEQYF.

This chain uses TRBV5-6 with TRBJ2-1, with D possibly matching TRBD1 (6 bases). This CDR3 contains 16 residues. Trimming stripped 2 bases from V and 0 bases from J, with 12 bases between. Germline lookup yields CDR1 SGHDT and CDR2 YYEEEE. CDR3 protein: CASSFGGRSSYNEQFF. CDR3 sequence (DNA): TGTGCCAGCAGCTTTGGGGGCAGGAGCTCCTACAATGAGCAGTTCTTC. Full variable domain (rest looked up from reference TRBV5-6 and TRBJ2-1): DAGVTQSPTHLIKTRGQQVTLRCSPKSGHDTVSWYQQALGQGPQFIFQYYEEEERQRGNFPDRFSGHQFPNYSSELNVNALLLGDSALYLCASSFGGRSSYNEQFFGPGTRLTVL.

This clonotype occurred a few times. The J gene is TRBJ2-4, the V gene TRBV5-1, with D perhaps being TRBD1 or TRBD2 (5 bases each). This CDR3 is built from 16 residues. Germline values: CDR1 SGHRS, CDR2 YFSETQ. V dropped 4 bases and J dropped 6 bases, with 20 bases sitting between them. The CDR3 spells CASSRAPDTGTNIQYF. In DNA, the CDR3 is TGCGCCAGCAGCCGAGCCCCGGACACCGGGACAAACATTCAGTACTTC.

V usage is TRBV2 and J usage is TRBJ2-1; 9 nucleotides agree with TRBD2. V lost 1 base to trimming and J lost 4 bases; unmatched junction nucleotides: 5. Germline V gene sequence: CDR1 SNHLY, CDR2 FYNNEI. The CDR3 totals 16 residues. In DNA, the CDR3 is TGTGCCAGCAGTGAAGAGGTTAGCGGGGGTTACAATGAGCAGTTCTTC. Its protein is CASSEEVSGGYNEQFF.

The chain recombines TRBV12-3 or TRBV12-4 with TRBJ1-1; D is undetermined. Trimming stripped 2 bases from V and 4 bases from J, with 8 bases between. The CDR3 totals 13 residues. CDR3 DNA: TGTGCCAGCAGTTTATTTCCTGGCACTGAAGCTTTCTTT. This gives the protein CASSLFPGTEAFF.

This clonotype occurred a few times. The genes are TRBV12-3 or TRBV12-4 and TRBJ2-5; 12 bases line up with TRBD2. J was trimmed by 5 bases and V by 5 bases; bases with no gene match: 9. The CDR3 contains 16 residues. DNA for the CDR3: TGTGCCAGCAGTAATTATGGACTAGCGGGAACCGAGACCCAGTACTTC. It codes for CASSNYGLAGTETQYF.

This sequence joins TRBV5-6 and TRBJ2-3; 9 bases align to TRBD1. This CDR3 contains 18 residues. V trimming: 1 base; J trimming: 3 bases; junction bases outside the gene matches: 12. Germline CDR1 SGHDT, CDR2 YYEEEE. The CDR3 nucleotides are TGTGCCAGCAGCTTGAAGCTACCGGGACAGGGAGGAACAGATACGCAGTATTTT. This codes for CASSLKLPGQGGTDTQYF.

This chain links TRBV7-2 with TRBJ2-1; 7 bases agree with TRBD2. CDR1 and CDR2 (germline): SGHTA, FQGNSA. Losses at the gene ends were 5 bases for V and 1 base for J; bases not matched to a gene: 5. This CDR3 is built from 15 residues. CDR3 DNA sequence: TGTGCCAGCAGCACTCCGGGACTATCCTACAATGAGCAGTTCTTC. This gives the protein CASSTPGLSYNEQFF.

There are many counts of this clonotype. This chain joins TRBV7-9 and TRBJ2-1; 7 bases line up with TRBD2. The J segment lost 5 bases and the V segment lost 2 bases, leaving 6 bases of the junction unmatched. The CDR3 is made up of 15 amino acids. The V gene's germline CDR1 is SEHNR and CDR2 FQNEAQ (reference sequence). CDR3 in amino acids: CASSLSGDSNNEQFF. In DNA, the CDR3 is TGTGCCAGCAGCTTAAGCGGGGACTCAAACAATGAGCAGTTCTTC.

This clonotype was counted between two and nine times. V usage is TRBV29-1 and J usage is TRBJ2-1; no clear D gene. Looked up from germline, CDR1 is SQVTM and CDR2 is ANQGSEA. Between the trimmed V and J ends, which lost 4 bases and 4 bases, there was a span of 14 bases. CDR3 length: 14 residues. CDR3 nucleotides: TGCAGCGTTGTGACGCGACGTAATTACAATGAGCAGTTCTTC. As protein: CSVVTRRNYNEQFF.

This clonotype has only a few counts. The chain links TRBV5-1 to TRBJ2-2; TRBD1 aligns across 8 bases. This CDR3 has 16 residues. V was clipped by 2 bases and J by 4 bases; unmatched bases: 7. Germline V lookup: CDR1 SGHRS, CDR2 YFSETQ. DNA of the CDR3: TGCGCCAGCAGCTTCGGACAGGGACAGGTCACCGGGGAGCTGTTTTTT. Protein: CASSFGQGQVTGELFF.

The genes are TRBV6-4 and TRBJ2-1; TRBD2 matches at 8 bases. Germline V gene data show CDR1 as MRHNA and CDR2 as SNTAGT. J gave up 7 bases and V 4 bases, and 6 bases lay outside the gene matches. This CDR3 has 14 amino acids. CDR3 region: CASSVAGGRNEQFF. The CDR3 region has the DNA TGTGCCAGCAGTGTGGCGGGGGGCAGGAATGAGCAGTTCTTC.

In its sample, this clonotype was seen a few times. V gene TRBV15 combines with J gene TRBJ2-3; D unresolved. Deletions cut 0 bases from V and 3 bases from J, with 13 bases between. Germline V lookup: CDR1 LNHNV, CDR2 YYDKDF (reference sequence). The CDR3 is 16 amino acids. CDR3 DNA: TGTGCCACCAGCAGAGAACCAGCCCGAGGAACAGATACGCAGTATTTT. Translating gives CATSREPARGTDTQYF.

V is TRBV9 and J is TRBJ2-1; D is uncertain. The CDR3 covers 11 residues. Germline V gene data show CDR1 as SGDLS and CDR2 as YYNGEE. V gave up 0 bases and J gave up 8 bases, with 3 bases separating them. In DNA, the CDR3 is TGTGCCAGCAGCGTAGGTTATGAGCAGTTCTTC. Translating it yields CASSVGYEQFF. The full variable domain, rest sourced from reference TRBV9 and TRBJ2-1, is DSGVTQTPKHLITATGQRVTLRCSPRSGDLSVYWYQQSLDQGLQFLIQYYNGEERAKGNILERFSAQQFPDLHSELNLSSLELGDSALYFCASSVGYEQFFGPGTRLTVL.

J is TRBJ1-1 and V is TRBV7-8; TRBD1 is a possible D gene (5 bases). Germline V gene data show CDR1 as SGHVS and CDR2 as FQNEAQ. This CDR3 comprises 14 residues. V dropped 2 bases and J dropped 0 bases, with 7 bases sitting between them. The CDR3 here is CASSLIGVNTEAFF. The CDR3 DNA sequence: TGTGCCAGCAGCTTAATAGGGGTGAACACTGAAGCTTTCTTT.

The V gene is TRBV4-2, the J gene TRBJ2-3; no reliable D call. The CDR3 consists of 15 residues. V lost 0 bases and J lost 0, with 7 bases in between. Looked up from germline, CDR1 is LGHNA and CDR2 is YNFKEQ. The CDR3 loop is CASSQDLTSTDTQYF. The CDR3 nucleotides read TGTGCCAGCAGCCAAGATTTAACTAGCACAGATACGCAGTATTTT.

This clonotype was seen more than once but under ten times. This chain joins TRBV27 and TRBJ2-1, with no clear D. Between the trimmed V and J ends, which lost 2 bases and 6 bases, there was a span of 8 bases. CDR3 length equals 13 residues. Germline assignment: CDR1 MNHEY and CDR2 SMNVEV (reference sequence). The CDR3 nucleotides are TGTGCCAGCAGTTTAAAAGGCCGCAATGAGCAGTTCTTC. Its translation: CASSLKGRNEQFF.

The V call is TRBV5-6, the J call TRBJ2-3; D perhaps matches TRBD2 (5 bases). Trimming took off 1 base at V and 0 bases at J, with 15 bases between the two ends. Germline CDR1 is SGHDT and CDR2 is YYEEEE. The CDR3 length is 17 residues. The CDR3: CASSLYVGGGSTDTQYF. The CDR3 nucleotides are TGTGCCAGCAGCTTGTATGTCGGTGGCGGGAGCACAGATACGCAGTATTTT.

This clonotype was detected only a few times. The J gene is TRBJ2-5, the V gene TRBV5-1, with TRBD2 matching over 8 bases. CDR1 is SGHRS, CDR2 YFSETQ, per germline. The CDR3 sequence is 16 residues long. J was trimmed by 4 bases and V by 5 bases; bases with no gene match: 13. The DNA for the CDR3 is TGCGCCAGCAGAATCCAAGGTGGGACTAGAGGAGAGACCCAGTACTTC. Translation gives CASRIQGGTRGETQYF.

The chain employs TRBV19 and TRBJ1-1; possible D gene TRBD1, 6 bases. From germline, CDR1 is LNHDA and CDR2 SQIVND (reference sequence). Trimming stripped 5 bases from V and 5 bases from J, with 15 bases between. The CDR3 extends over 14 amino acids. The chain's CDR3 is CASSRTQGVTEAFF. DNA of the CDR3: TGTGCCAGTAGTCGTACACAGGGAGTGACTGAAGCTTTCTTT.

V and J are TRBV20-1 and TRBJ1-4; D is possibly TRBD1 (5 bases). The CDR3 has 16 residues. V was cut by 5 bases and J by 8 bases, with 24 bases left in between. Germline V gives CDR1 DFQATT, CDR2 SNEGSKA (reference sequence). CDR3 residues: CSAGSQGRSPWEKLFF. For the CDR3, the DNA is TGCAGTGCTGGGTCCCAGGGAAGGTCCCCTTGGGAAAAACTGTTTTTT.

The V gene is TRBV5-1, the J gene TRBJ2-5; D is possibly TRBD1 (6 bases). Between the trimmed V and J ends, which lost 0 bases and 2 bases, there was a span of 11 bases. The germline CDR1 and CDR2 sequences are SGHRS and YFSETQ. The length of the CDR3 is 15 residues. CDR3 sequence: CASSLGWDKQETQYF. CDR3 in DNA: TGCGCCAGCAGCTTGGGTTGGGACAAACAAGAGACCCAGTACTTC.

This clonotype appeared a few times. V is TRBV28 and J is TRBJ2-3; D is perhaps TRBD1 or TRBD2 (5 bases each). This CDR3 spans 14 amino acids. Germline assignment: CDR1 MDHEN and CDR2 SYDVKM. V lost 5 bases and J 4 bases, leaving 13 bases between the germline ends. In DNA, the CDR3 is TGTGCCAGCAGTAAACCGGGACGACCAGATACGCAGTATTTT. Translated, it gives CASSKPGRPDTQYF.

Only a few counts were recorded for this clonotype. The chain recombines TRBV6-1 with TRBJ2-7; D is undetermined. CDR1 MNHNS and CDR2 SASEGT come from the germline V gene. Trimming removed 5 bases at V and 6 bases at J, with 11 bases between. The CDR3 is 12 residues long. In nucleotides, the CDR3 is TGTGCCAGCAGTCAAATTAGTTCCGAGCAGTACTTC. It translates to CASSQISSEQYF.

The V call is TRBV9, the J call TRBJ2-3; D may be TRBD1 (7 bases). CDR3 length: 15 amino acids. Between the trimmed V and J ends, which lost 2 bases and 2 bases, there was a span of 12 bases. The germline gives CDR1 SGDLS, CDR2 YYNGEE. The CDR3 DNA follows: TGTGCCAGCAGCGTTCAGGGGGGCATCACAGATACGCAGTATTTT. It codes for CASSVQGGITDTQYF.

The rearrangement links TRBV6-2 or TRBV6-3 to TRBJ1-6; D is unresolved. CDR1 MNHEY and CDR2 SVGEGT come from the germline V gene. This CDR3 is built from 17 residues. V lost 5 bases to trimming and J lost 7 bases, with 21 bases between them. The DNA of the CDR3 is TGTGCCAGCAGTAAGACCCCGACGGGGTATATGAATTCACCCCTCCACTTT. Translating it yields CASSKTPTGYMNSPLHF.

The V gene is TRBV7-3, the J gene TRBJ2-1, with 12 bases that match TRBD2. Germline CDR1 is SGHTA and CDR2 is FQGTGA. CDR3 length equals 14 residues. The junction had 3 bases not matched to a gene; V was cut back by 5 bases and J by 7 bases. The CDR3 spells CASSGLAGRNEQFF. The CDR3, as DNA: TGTGCCAGCAGCGGACTAGCGGGACGTAATGAGCAGTTCTTC.

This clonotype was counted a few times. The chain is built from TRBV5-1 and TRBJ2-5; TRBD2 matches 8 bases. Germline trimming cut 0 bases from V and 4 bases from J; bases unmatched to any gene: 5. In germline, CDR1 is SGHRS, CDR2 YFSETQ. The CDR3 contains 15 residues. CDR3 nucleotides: TGCGCCAGCAGCTTGGAAGGACTAGCCCCAGAGACCCAGTACTTC. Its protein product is CASSLEGLAPETQYF.

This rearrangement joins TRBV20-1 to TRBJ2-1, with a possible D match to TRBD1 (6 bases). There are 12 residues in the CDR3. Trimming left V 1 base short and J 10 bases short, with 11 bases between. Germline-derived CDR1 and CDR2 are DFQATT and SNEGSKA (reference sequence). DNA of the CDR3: TGCAGTGCTAGAGCCGAGGGGGTCGAGCAGTTCTTC. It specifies CSARAEGVEQFF.